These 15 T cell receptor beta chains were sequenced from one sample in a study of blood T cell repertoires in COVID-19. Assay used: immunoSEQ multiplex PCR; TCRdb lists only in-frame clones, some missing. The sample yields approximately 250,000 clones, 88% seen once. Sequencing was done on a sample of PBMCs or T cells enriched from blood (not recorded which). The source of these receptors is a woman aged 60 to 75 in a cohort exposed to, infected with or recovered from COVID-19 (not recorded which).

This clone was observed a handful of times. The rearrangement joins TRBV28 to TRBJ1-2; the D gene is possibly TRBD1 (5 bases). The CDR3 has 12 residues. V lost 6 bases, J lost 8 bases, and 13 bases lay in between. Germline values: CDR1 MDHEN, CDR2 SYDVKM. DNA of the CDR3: TGTGCCAGCAGCCTAGGGGCGCGGGGCTACACCTTC. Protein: CASSLGARGYTF.

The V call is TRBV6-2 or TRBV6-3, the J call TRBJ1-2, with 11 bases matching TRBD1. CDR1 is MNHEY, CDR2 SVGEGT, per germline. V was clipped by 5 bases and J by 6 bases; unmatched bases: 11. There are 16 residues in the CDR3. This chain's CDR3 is CASSLSGTGGSHGYTF. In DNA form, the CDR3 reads TGTGCCAGCAGTCTTTCAGGGACAGGGGGTTCGCATGGCTACACCTTC.

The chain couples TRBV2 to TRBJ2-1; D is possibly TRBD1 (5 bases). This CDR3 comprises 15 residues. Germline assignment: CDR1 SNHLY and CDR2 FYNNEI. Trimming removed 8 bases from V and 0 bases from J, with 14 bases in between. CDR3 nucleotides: TGTGCCAGCGCGACCGGACATAGCTCCTACAATGAGCAGTTCTTC. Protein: CASATGHSSYNEQFF.

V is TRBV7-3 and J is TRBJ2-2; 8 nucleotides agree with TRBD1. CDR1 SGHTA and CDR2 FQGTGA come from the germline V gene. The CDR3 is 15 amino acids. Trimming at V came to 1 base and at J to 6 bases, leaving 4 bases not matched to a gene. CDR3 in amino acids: CASSLKGGQAGELFF. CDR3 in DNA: TGTGCCAGCAGCTTAAAGGGGGGACAGGCCGGGGAGCTGTTTTTT.

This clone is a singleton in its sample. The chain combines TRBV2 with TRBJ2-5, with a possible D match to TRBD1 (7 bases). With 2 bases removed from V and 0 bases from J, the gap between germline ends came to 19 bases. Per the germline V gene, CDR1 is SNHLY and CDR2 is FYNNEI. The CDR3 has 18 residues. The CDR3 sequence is CASSERASRRGHQETQYF. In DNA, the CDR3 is TGTGCCAGCAGTGAAAGGGCTAGTAGGAGGGGGCACCAAGAGACCCAGTACTTC.

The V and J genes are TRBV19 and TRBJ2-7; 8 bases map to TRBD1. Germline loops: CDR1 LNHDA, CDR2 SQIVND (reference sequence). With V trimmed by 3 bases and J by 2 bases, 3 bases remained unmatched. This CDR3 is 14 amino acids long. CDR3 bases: TGTGCCAGTAGTATGCGGACAGGGACCTACGAGCAGTACTTC. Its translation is CASSMRTGTYEQYF.

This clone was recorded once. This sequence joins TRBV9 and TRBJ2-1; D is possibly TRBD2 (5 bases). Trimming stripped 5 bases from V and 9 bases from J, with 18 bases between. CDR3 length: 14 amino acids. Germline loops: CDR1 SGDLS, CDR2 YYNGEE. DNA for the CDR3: TGTGCCAGCAGTACCCCACCCCGTGGGAGTGAGCAGTTCTTC. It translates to CASSTPPRGSEQFF.

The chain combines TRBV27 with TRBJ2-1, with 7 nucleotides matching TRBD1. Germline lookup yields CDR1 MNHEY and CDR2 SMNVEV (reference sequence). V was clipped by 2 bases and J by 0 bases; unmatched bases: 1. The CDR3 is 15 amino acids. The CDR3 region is CASSLTGASYNEQFF. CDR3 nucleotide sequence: TGTGCCAGCAGTTTAACAGGGGCCTCCTACAATGAGCAGTTCTTC.

This CDR3 reads CASSPLTGRNTIYF. As DNA, the CDR3 is TGTGCCAGCAGCCCCCTGACAGGCCGAAACACCATATATTTT. The gene calls are TRBV11-2 and TRBJ1-3, with D maybe TRBD1 (6 bases). Germline V lookup: CDR1 SGHAT, CDR2 FQNNGV. V was cut by 5 bases and J by 5 bases, with 13 bases left in between. This CDR3 spans 14 amino acids.

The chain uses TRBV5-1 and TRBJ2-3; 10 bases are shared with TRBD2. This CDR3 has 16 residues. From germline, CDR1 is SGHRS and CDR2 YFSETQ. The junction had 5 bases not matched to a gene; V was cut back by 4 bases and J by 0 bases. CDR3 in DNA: TGCGCCAGCAGCCTAAAGACTAGCGGGAGCACAGATACGCAGTATTTT. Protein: CASSLKTSGSTDTQYF.

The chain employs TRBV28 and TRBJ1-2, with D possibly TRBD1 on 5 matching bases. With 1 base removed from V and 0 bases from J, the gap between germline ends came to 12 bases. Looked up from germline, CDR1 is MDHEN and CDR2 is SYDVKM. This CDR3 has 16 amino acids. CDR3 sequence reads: CASSLLDQGTNYGYTF. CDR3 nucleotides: TGTGCCAGCAGTTTATTAGATCAGGGAACTAACTATGGCTACACCTTC.

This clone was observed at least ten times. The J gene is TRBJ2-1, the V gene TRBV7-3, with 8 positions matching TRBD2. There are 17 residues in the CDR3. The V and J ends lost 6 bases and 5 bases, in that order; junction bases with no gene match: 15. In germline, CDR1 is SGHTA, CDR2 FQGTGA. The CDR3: CASRKDLGTRGNNEQFF. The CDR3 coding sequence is TGTGCCAGCAGGAAGGACTTAGGGACTAGGGGGAACAATGAGCAGTTCTTC.

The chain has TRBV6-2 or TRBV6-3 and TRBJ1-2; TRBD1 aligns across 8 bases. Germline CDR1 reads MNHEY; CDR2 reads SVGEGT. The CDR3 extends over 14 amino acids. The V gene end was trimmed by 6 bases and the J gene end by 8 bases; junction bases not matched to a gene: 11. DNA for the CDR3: TGTGCCAGCAGCCCCTCCAGGGGGCCGGGGGGCTACACCTTC. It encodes CASSPSRGPGGYTF.

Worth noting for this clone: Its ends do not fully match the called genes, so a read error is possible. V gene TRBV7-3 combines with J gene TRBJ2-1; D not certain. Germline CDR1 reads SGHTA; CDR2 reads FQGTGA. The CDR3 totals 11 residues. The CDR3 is CASSSNNEQFF. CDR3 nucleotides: TGTGCCAGCAGCTCCAACAATGAGCAGTTCTTC.

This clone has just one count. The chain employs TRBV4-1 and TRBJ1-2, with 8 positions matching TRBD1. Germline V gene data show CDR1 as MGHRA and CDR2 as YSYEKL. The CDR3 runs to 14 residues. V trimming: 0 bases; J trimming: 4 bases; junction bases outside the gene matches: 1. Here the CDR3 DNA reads TGCGCCAGCAGCCAAGAACAGGGGGTCTATGGCTACACCTTC. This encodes CASSQEQGVYGYTF.